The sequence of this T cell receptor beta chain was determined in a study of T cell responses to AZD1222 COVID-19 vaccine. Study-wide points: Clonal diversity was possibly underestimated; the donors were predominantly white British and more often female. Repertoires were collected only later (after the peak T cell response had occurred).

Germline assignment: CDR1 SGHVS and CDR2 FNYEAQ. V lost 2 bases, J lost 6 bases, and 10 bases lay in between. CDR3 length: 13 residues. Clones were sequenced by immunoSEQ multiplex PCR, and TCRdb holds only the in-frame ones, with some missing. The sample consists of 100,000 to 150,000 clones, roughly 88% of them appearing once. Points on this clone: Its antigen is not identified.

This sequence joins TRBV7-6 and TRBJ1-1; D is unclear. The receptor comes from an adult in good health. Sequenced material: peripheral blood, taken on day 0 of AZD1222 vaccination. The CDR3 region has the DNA TGTGCCAGCAGCTTATCGTGGGTCTCTGAAGCTTTCTTT. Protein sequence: CASSLSWVSEAFF. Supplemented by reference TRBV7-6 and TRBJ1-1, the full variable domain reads GAGVSQSPRYKVTKRGQDVALRCDPISGHVSLYWYRQALGQGPEFLTYFNYEAQQDKSGLPNDRFSAERPEGSISTLTIQRTEQRDSAMYRCASSLSWVSEAFFGQGTRLTVV.